The present T cell receptor beta chain was sequenced within a study of blood T cells in healthy people across ages. Notes on the study in general: The lack of PBMC sorting stopped any conclusive naive versus antigen-experienced comparison. Researchers judged that diversity estimates from one million T cells fell short of true values.

Isolation of PBMCs gave at least 6 million cells per sample. PCR was performed a second time for roughly 7 to 11 cycles using a sample-barcoded 5' primer and a J-beta primer mix. TCRdb used MiXCR to reprocess the 5' RACE reads, holding one entry per CDR3 protein. Among 540,000 or so distinct CDR3 sequences listed, under 55% were seen once. A note on this clonotype: The antigen remains undetermined.

The CDR3 loop spans 16 amino acids. Germline V lookup: CDR1 SGHVS, CDR2 FNYEAQ. With V trimmed by 3 bases and J by 1 base, 4 bases remained unmatched. The chain employs TRBV7-6 and TRBJ2-1; 9 bases are a match to TRBD2. The specimen sequenced was blood. The TCR was taken from a man at least 80 years old in good health. CDR3 nucleotides: TGTGCCAGCAGCTTCGCTAGCGGGAAGTCCTACAATGAGCAGTTCTTC. This sequence encodes CASSFASGKSYNEQFF.